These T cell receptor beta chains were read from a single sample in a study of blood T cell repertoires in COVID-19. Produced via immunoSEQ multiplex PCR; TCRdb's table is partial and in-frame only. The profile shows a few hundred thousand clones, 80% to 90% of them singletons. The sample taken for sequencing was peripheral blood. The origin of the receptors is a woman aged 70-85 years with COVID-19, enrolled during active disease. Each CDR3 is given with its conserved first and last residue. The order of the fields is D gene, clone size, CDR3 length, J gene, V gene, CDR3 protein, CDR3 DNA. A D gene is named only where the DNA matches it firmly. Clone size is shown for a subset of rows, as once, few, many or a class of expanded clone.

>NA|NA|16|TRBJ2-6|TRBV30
CAWSVGFGSGANVLTF
TGTGCCTGGAGTGTTGGTTTCGGCTCTGGGGCCAACGTCCTGACTTTC
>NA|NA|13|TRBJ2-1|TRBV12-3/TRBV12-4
CASTRSRPNEQFF
TGTGCCAGCACCAGATCGAGGCCCAATGAGCAGTTCTTC
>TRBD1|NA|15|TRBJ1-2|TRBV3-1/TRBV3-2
CASSQGDRGPYGYTF
TGTGCCAGCAGCCAAGGCGACAGGGGGCCGTATGGCTACACCTTC
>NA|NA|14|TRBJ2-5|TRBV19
CASSTRDPGRTQYF
TGTGCCAGTAGTACGAGGGACCCCGGGAGGACCCAGTACTTC
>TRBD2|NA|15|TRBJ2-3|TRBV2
CAGMGRDRFTDTQYF
TGTGCCGGCATGGGGAGGGATCGTTTCACAGATACGCAGTATTTT
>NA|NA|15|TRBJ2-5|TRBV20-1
CSASPGRGSLETQYF
TGCAGTGCTAGTCCGGGCCGGGGTAGCCTAGAGACCCAGTACTTC
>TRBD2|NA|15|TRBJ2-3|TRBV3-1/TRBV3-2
CASSQGSGSGYTQYF
TGTGCCAGCAGCCAAGGAAGCGGGAGTGGATATACGCAGTATTTT
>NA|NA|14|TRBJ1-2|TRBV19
CASRTGQYDNGYTF
TGTGCCAGTAGAACTGGGCAGTATGACAATGGCTACACCTTC
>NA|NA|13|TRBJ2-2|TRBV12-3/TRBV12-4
CASRRGGPGSCFF
NA
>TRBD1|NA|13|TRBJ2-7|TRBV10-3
CAITSGQTYEQYF
TGTGCCATCACCTCGGGACAGACCTACGAGCAGTACTTC
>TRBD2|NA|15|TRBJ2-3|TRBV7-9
CASSYGTRGTDTQYF
TGTGCCAGCAGCTACGGGACTAGGGGAACAGATACGCAGTATTTT
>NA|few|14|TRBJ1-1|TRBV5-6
CASSYTGRGTEAFF
TGTGCCAGCAGCTATACAGGGAGGGGAACTGAAGCTTTCTTT
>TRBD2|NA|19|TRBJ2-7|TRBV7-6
CASSLEFHTSGLLRGEQYF
TGTGCCAGCAGCTTAGAATTTCACACTAGCGGGCTTCTGAGGGGCGAGCAGTACTTC
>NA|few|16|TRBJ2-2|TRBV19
CASSIGRRVGTGELFF
TGTGCCAGTAGTATAGGACGCAGGGTAGGCACCGGGGAGCTGTTTTTT
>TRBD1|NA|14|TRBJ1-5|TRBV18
CASSADRVNQPQHF
TGTGCCAGCTCAGCCGACAGGGTTAATCAGCCCCAGCATTTT
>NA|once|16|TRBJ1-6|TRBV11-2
CASSSGGNALYSPLHF
TGTGCCAGCAGCTCGGGAGGAAACGCCCTTTATTCTCCCCTCCACTTT
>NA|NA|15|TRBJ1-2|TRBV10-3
CAISTSQGQDYGYTF
TGTGCCATCAGTACCTCACAGGGCCAGGACTATGGCTACACCTTC
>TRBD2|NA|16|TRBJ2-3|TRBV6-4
CASRRGLAGGTDTQYF
TGTGCCAGCAGGCGGGGACTAGCGGGAGGTACAGATACGCAGTATTTT
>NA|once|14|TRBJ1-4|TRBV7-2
CASGRDGSNEKLFF
TGTGCCAGCGGCAGGGATGGATCGAATGAAAAACTGTTTTTT
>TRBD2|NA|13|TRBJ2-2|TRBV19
CASQREGTGELFF
TGTGCCAGTCAGCGGGAGGGGACCGGGGAGCTGTTTTTT
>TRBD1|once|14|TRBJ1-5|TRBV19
CASSIGTGVQPQHF
TGTGCCAGTAGTATCGGGACAGGGGTTCAGCCCCAGCATTTT
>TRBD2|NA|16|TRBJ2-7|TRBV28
CASTRLSGLAGSEQYF
TGTGCCAGCACCCGCCTGTCGGGACTAGCGGGAAGCGAGCAGTACTTC
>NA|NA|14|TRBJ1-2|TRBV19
CASSIGGQDYGYTF
TGTGCCAGTAGTATCGGAGGGCAGGACTATGGCTACACCTTC
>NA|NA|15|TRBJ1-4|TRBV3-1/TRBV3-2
CASSRPRQGYEKLFF
TGTGCCAGCAGCCGCCCAAGGCAGGGCTATGAAAAACTGTTTTTT
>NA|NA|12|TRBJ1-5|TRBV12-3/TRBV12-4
CASRYSNQPQHF
TGTGCCAGCAGATATAGCAATCAGCCCCAGCATTTT
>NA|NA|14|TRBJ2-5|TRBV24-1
CATSVGANQETQYF
TGTGCCACCAGTGTGGGGGCGAACCAAGAGACCCAGTACTTC
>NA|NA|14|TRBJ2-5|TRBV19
CASSTPWRAETQYF
TGTGCCAGTAGTACCCCGTGGAGGGCAGAGACCCAGTACTTC
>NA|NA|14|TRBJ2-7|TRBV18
CASSPPAGSYEQYF
TGTGCCAGCTCACCACCAGCAGGGTCCTACGAGCAGTACTTC
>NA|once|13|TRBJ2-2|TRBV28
CASSFFRVGELFF
TGTGCCAGCAGTTTTTTCAGGGTCGGGGAGCTGTTTTTT
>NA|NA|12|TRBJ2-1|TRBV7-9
CASSLTSLEQFF
TGTGCCAGCAGCCTAACTAGCCTTGAGCAGTTCTTC
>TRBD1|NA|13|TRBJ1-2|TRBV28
CAARQGAIYGYTF
TGTGCCGCCCGACAGGGGGCCATCTATGGCTACACCTTC
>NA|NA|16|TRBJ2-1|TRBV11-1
CASSLFSGSSYNEQFF
TGTGCCAGCAGCTTATTCAGCGGAAGCTCCTACAATGAGCAGTTCTTC
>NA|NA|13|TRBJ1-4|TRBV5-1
CASSQGTNEKLFF
TGCGCCAGCAGCCAGGGCACTAATGAAAAACTGTTTTTT
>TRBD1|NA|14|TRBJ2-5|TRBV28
CASSPRQGVKTQYF
TGTGCCAGCAGTCCTCGACAGGGGGTGAAGACCCAGTACTTC
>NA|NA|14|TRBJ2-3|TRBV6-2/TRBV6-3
CASGPGESSDTQYF
TGTGCCAGCGGCCCCGGGGAATCGTCAGATACGCAGTATTTT
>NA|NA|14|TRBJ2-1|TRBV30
CAWSKRLSYNEQFF
TGTGCCTGGAGTAAGAGACTGTCCTACAATGAGCAGTTCTTC
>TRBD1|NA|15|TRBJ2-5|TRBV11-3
CASSLGQGIGETQYF
TGTGCCAGCAGCTTAGGACAGGGAATCGGAGAGACCCAGTACTTC
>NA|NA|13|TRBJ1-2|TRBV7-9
CASSPDSNYGYTF
TGTGCCAGCAGTCCCGACAGTAACTATGGCTACACCTTC